These 21 T cell receptor beta chains share one sample of origin, sequenced in a study of metastatic and nonmetastatic thyroid tumors. TCRdb reprocessed the PCR reads via MiXCR. Here the sample spans tens of thousands of clones, more than 20% being singletons. Every patient underwent thyroid surgery untreated. Sequencing used blood. The receptors were sampled from a male donor with papillary thyroid cancer or a benign thyroid nodule (not recorded which). Some clones in this sample may be carry-over from other donors' samples.

This clone was seen at least ten times. This sequence joins TRBV5-8 and TRBJ1-1; weak D call: TRBD1 (6 bases). The length of the CDR3 is 15 residues. Germline loops: CDR1 SGHTS, CDR2 YDEGEE. The ends were cut back, 4 bases at V and 8 bases at J, with 21 bases in the middle. The CDR3, as DNA: TGTGCCAGCAGCGCCGGCGACTACTACGGACAGGAAGCTTTCTTT. Translation: CASSAGDYYGQEAFF. The complete variable domain, with remaining parts taken from reference TRBV5-8 and TRBJ1-1, reads EAGVTQSPTHLIKTRGQQATLRCSPISGHTSVYWYQQALGLGLQFLLWYDEGEERNRGNFPPRFSGRQFPNYSSELNVNALELEDSALYLCASSAGDYYGQEAFFGQGTRLTVV.

The CDR3 loop is CASSKQGSSSYEQYF. The CDR3 DNA reads TGTGCCAGCAGCAAACAGGGGTCTAGCTCCTACGAGCAGTACTTC. The chain uses TRBV7-3 and TRBJ2-7; 7 bases fit TRBD1. CDR3 length equals 15 residues. The V gene's germline CDR1 is SGHTA and CDR2 FQGTGA. V lost 5 bases and J lost 0; bases outside the gene matches: 7.

The chain couples TRBV7-2 to TRBJ2-7; possible D gene TRBD2, 6 bases. This CDR3 comprises 14 residues. Germline V gene data show CDR1 as SGHTA and CDR2 as FQGNSA. V was clipped by 2 bases and J by 6 bases, with 14 bases between them. The CDR3 region is CASSLMEGLGEQYF. The CDR3 DNA sequence: TGTGCCAGCAGCTTAATGGAGGGGTTAGGCGAGCAGTACTTC.

This clone was counted at least ten times. The chain has TRBV30 and TRBJ1-2, with no clear D. Trimming removed 2 bases from V and 1 base from J, with 11 bases in between. The germline gives CDR1 GTSNPN, CDR2 SVGIG (reference sequence). This CDR3 has 14 residues. The CDR3 nucleotides read TGTGCCTGGAGTCCCTCCTCTCTTAACTATGGCTACACCTTC. This codes for CAWSPSSLNYGYTF.

The genes are TRBV5-1 and TRBJ1-2; D unclear. The CDR3 consists of 15 residues. Trimming took off 0 bases at V and 3 bases at J, with 12 bases between the two ends. From germline, CDR1 is SGHRS and CDR2 YFSETQ. In DNA form, the CDR3 reads TGCGCCAGCAGCTTGGATCCATTTAACGACTATGGCTACACCTTC. It yields the protein CASSLDPFNDYGYTF. Complete variable domain (other parts from reference TRBV5-1 and TRBJ1-2): KAGVTQTPRYLIKTRGQQVTLSCSPISGHRSVSWYQQTPGQGLQFLFEYFSETQRNKGNFPGRFSGRQFSNSRSEMNVSTLELGDSALYLCASSLDPFNDYGYTFGSGTRLTVV.

The genes are TRBV15 and TRBJ1-5; maybe TRBD1 (5 bases). The V end lost 2 bases, the J end lost 4 bases, and 27 bases lay between the germline ends. The CDR3 contains 20 residues. Germline values: CDR1 LNHNV, CDR2 YYDKDF (reference sequence). CDR3 region: CATSRYTLAGSKTDNQPQHF. The CDR3 DNA reads TGTGCCACCAGCAGATATACCCTAGCGGGGAGCAAGACAGATAATCAGCCCCAGCATTTT.

This clone appeared once. One base away lies a much larger clone, so this may be a sequencing read error. The identical CDR3 is also encoded by other nucleotide sequences in the sample. The V gene is TRBV7-6, the J gene TRBJ2-1, with TRBD2 identical over 8 bases. The J segment lost 6 bases and the V segment lost 1 base, leaving 5 bases of the junction unmatched. CDR3 size: 15 residues. Germline V gene lookup returns CDR1 SGHVS and CDR2 FNYEAQ. The CDR3 coding sequence is TGTGCCAGCAGCTTAGAAACTAGCGGTAGCAATGAGCAGTTCTTC. Translating it yields CASSLETSGSNEQFF. The full variable domain, its missing parts supplied by reference TRBV7-6 and TRBJ2-1, is GAGVSQSPRYKVTKRGQDVALRCDPISGHVSLYWYRQALGQGPEFLTYFNYEAQQDKSGLPNDRFSAERPEGSISTLTIQRTEQRDSAMYRCASSLETSGSNEQFFGPGTRLTVL.

This clone appeared a few times. This chain uses TRBV6-2 or TRBV6-3 with TRBJ2-7; 14 positions match TRBD2. Germline CDR1 reads MNHEY; CDR2 reads SVGEGT. Trimming removed 5 bases from V and 2 bases from J; junction bases left unmatched: 5. This CDR3 contains 16 residues. The CDR3 loop is CASSGLAGGQTYEQYF. In DNA form, the CDR3 reads TGTGCCAGCAGTGGACTAGCGGGAGGACAGACCTACGAGCAGTACTTC.

This clone was seen repeatedly, ten times or more. The genes are TRBV24-1 and TRBJ2-5, with D possibly being TRBD1 (6 bases). The V and J ends lost 3 bases and 4 bases respectively, with 14 bases between them. The CDR3 is 15 residues long. The germline CDR1 and CDR2 sequences are KGHDR and SFDVKD. Here the CDR3 DNA reads TGTGCCACCAGTGATGGGACACTTCAACGAGAGACCCAGTACTTC. The encoded protein is CATSDGTLQRETQYF.

At least ten counts were recorded for this clone. CDR3 sequence: CASSYGGRTEAFF. The CDR3, as DNA: TGTGCCAGCAGTTACGGGGGGCGGACTGAAGCTTTCTTT. The chain has TRBV6-5 and TRBJ1-1, with D possibly being TRBD1 (6 bases). Germline lookup yields CDR1 MNHEY and CDR2 SVGAGI. The CDR3 runs 13 residues. V dropped 2 bases and J dropped 5 bases, with 9 bases sitting between them.

This clone was detected ten times or more. The genes are TRBV7-9 and TRBJ2-1; maybe TRBD1 (6 bases). Germline V gene lookup returns CDR1 SEHNR and CDR2 FQNEAQ (reference sequence). V lost 4 bases and J lost 5, with 12 bases in between. The CDR3 loop spans 14 amino acids. CDR3 amino acids: CASSSDGGHNEQFF. Here the CDR3 DNA reads TGTGCCAGCAGCTCCGATGGGGGCCACAATGAGCAGTTCTTC.

This clone was seen at least ten times. The chain employs TRBV2 and TRBJ1-2; D unclear. The CDR3 runs to 14 residues. With 6 bases removed from V and 5 bases from J, the gap between germline ends came to 16 bases. Germline values: CDR1 SNHLY, CDR2 FYNNEI. CDR3 bases: TGTGCCAGCAGGAACCCGAGTGAAGAATATGGCTACACCTTC. It is translated as CASRNPSEEYGYTF.

This clone was seen repeatedly, ten times or more. This chain connects TRBV5-6 to TRBJ2-3; D not certain. The CDR3 runs to 14 residues. The germline V and J ends were trimmed by 2 bases and 5 bases, with 12 bases remaining between them. CDR1 is SGHDT, CDR2 YYEEEE, per germline. The CDR3 sequence is CASSFRDPVDTQYF. The CDR3 region has the DNA TGTGCCAGCAGCTTTCGAGACCCAGTAGATACGCAGTATTTT. Filled out from reference TRBV5-6 and TRBJ2-3, the complete variable domain reads DAGVTQSPTHLIKTRGQQVTLRCSPKSGHDTVSWYQQALGQGPQFIFQYYEEEERQRGNFPDRFSGHQFPNYSSELNVNALLLGDSALYLCASSFRDPVDTQYFGPGTRLTVL.

This clone appeared many times. This sequence joins TRBV5-6 and TRBJ2-2, with 8 bases lining up with TRBD2. This CDR3 is built from 13 residues. The V gene end was trimmed by 4 bases and the J gene end by 5 bases; junction bases not matched to a gene: 1. Germline V gene sequence: CDR1 SGHDT, CDR2 YYEEEE. CDR3 region: CASSPGGTGELFF. Here the CDR3 DNA reads TGTGCCAGCAGCCCGGGGGGGACCGGGGAGCTGTTTTTT.

This clone has at least ten counts. This chain uses TRBV20-1 with TRBJ2-1, with 8 bases matching TRBD2. V was clipped by 5 bases and J by 6 bases; unmatched bases: 6. This CDR3 is 13 amino acids long. CDR1 is DFQATT, CDR2 SNEGSKA, per germline (reference sequence). The CDR3 sequence is CSAGGLGFNEQFF. CDR3 nucleotides: TGCAGTGCTGGGGGACTAGGGTTCAATGAGCAGTTCTTC.

A few counts support this clone. A much larger clone lies a single base off, so this may be a read error. This chain uses TRBV6-5 with TRBJ2-7, with D uncertain. CDR1 is MNHEY, CDR2 SVGAGI, per germline. V lost 8 bases, J lost 3 bases, and 8 bases lay in between. The CDR3 extends over 11 amino acids. The CDR3 bases are TGTGCCAGCCTAACGGGCTACGAGCAGTACTTC. It is translated as CASLTGYEQYF.

J is TRBJ1-4 and V is TRBV11-2; 9 nucleotides match TRBD1. This CDR3 comprises 15 residues. The V gene's germline CDR1 is SGHAT and CDR2 FQNNGV. This chain's CDR3 is CPISLGDRDGEKLFF. In DNA, the CDR3 is TGTCCAATCAGCTTAGGGGACAGGGATGGAGAAAAACTGTTTTTT.

The chain carries TRBV3-1 and TRBJ2-1; D remains unclear. CDR1 is LGHDT, CDR2 YNNKEL, per germline (reference sequence). Trimming pared 4 bases from V and 9 bases from J, leaving 31 bases between. The CDR3 has 19 amino acids. CDR3 DNA sequence: TGTGCCAGCAGCCCACCGTTAGGCGGTACGACAAGCTCGGCGAGTGAGCAGTTCTTC. This sequence encodes CASSPPLGGTTSSASEQFF.

This clone was counted ten times or more. The J gene is TRBJ1-6, the V gene TRBV20-1; 9 bases are a match to TRBD1. This CDR3 spans 15 amino acids. CDR1 DFQATT and CDR2 SNEGSKA come from the germline V gene (reference sequence). Trimming at V came to 6 bases and at J to 7 bases, leaving 10 bases not matched to a gene. The CDR3 DNA sequence: TGCAGTGCCCATGGGGACAGGGAGGAAAATTCACCCCTCCACTTT. Amino acid sequence: CSAHGDREENSPLHF.

In regard to this clone: At one end the junction does not follow the germline gene, possibly because of a read error. The chain recombines TRBV7-6 with TRBJ2-7; a weak D match, TRBD2 (5 bases). CDR1 is SGHVS, CDR2 FNYEAQ, per germline. This CDR3 is built from 17 residues. CDR3 nucleotide sequence: TGTTCCAGCAGCTTCGGGAAGAGTGATGGTTCCTCCTACGAGCAGTACTTC. Translating gives CSSSFGKSDGSSYEQYF.

The V gene is TRBV24-1, the J gene TRBJ2-2; D is possibly TRBD1 or TRBD2 (5 bases each). This CDR3 region has 15 residues. Trimming pared 7 bases from V and 14 bases from J, leaving 25 bases between. The germline V gene has CDR1 KGHDR and CDR2 SFDVKD. CDR3 residues: CATRGADSSTGYLFF. DNA for the CDR3: TGTGCCACCAGGGGAGCAGACAGTAGCACCGGGTATCTGTTTTTT.